This TCR beta chain is drawn from a study of blood T cell repertoires in COVID-19. About the study: From the United States, Italy and Spain came samples of acute and convalescent COVID-19. Sources were T cells, B-cell-depleted T cells, or PBMCs; the material itself was cDNA or gDNA.

As processed by the authors: The authors estimated nucleated cell counts from reference gene primer amplification. Clones were read by immunoSEQ multiplex PCR, and TCRdb kept only the in-frame ones, dropping some. The DNA gave D and trimming, while V, J and clone size come from that table. The sample includes about 75,000 clones, roughly 70% seen only once; the top ten take just over 2.5%. V lost 0 bases and J 8 bases, leaving 11 bases between the germline ends. The CDR3 consists of 15 residues. From germline, CDR1 is MNHEY and CDR2 SVGEGT. The source material was peripheral blood. This chain joins TRBV6-2 or TRBV6-3 and TRBJ1-6; possible D gene TRBD1, 6 bases. The TCR sequence derives from a human donor with acute or convalescent COVID-19. The donor label of this sample is uncertain. CDR3 in DNA: TGTGCCAGCAGTTACTCGGGGGGGCGCGATTCACCCCTCCACTTT. It is translated as CASSYSGGRDSPLHF.